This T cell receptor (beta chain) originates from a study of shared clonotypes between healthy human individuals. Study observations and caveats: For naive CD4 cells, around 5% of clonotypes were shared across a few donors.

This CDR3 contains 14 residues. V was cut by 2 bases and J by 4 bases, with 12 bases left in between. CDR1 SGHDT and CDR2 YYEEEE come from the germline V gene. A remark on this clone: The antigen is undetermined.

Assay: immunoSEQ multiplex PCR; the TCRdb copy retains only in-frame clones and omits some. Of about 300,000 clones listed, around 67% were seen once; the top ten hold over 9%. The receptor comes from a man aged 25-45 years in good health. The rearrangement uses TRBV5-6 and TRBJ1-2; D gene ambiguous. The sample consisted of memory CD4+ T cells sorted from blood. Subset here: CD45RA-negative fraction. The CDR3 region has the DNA TGTGCCAGCAGCTTCCCCAGGACCCCCTATGGCTACACCTTC. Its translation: CASSFPRTPYGYTF.